These T cell receptor beta chains were read from a single sample in a study of blood T cell repertoires in COVID-19. Assay used: immunoSEQ multiplex PCR; TCRdb lists only in-frame clones, some missing. Found here are some 700,000 clones, 80% to 90% of them singletons; the top ten hold about 0.24%. The sequenced sample consisted of peripheral blood. Source of these receptors: a woman between 18 and 29 years old with acute or convalescent COVID-19. CDR3s include the opening cysteine and the closing phenylalanine or tryptophan. D genes are given only for firm matches. The size field is filled for only some rows; it gives once, few, many or a size class.

v_gene: TRBV6-4; d_gene: NA; abundance: NA; j_gene: TRBJ2-2; CDR3nt: TGTGCCAGCAGTGAAGGCCGACTTGGGACCGGGGAGCTGTTTTTT; CDR3aa: CASSEGRLGTGELFF
v_gene: TRBV10-3; d_gene: NA; abundance: once; j_gene: TRBJ1-5; CDR3nt: TGTGCCATTGCAGGGTATAACTATAGCAATCAGCCCCAGCATTTT; CDR3aa: CAIAGYNYSNQPQHF
v_gene: TRBV5-1; d_gene: NA; abundance: NA; j_gene: TRBJ1-1; CDR3nt: TGCGCCAGCAGCGAGCGGACAGCAATGAACACTGAAGCTTTCTTT; CDR3aa: CASSERTAMNTEAFF
v_gene: TRBV30; d_gene: TRBD1; abundance: NA; j_gene: TRBJ1-6; CDR3nt: TGTGCCTGGATCAGGCAGGGGGCAAATTCACCCCTCCACTTT; CDR3aa: CAWIRQGANSPLHF
v_gene: TRBV3-1/TRBV3-2; d_gene: TRBD1; abundance: NA; j_gene: TRBJ1-2; CDR3nt: TGTGCCAGCAGCCAAGGCCCGACAGGGGTGGTTGGCTACACCTTC; CDR3aa: CASSQGPTGVVGYTF
v_gene: TRBV7-9; d_gene: TRBD2; abundance: NA; j_gene: TRBJ2-1; CDR3nt: TGTGCCAGCAGCCGGGGACTAGCGGGGAACAATGAGCAGTTCTTC; CDR3aa: CASSRGLAGNNEQFF
v_gene: TRBV11-2; d_gene: NA; abundance: NA; j_gene: TRBJ1-1; CDR3nt: TGTGCCAGCAGCTTAGTTACCTTCGCGACTGAAGAAGCTTTCTTT; CDR3aa: CASSLVTFATEEAFF
v_gene: TRBV6-1; d_gene: NA; abundance: NA; j_gene: TRBJ1-2; CDR3nt: TGTGCCAGCAGTGAGGTCGTCGGGGGGAACTATGGCTACACCTTC; CDR3aa: CASSEVVGGNYGYTF
v_gene: TRBV5-1; d_gene: NA; abundance: NA; j_gene: TRBJ1-4; CDR3nt: TGCGCCAGCAGGGAGGGAACTAATGAAAAACTGTTTTTT; CDR3aa: CASREGTNEKLFF
v_gene: TRBV7-2; d_gene: TRBD2; abundance: NA; j_gene: TRBJ2-7; CDR3nt: TGTGCCAGCAGCTCGGGGGGGGCCACTTACGAGCAGTACTTC; CDR3aa: CASSSGGATYEQYF
v_gene: TRBV6-1; d_gene: NA; abundance: NA; j_gene: TRBJ1-1; CDR3nt: TGTGCCAGCAGTGAATCAGTCAGGTGGGCTTTCTTT; CDR3aa: CASSESVRWAFF
v_gene: TRBV27; d_gene: NA; abundance: NA; j_gene: TRBJ2-3; CDR3nt: TGTGCCAGCAGCCCAGGACACCTTAGCACAGATACGCAGTATTTT; CDR3aa: CASSPGHLSTDTQYF
v_gene: TRBV7-2; d_gene: TRBD1; abundance: NA; j_gene: TRBJ1-1; CDR3nt: TGTGCCAGCAGCCCCCAGGGGGCGAGGACTGAAGCTTTCTTT; CDR3aa: CASSPQGARTEAFF
v_gene: TRBV25-1; d_gene: TRBD1; abundance: NA; j_gene: TRBJ2-1; CDR3nt: TGTGCCAGCAGTGCTTTCCAGGGGGCGAGGTATGAGCAGTTCTTC; CDR3aa: CASSAFQGARYEQFF
v_gene: TRBV7-2; d_gene: NA; abundance: NA; j_gene: TRBJ2-1; CDR3nt: TGTGCCAGCAGTATTACAGGAGTATCCTACAATGAGCAGTTCTTC; CDR3aa: CASSITGVSYNEQFF
v_gene: TRBV27; d_gene: TRBD2; abundance: NA; j_gene: TRBJ2-3; CDR3nt: TGTGCCAGCAGTTCCCCACGACTAGCGGGGCACACAGATACGCAGTATTTT; CDR3aa: CASSSPRLAGHTDTQYF
v_gene: TRBV27; d_gene: NA; abundance: NA; j_gene: TRBJ1-4; CDR3nt: TGTGCCAGCAGTTCCTTAACGTGGGGGGAGGATCGGAAAAAACTGTTTTTT; CDR3aa: CASSSLTWGEDRKKLFF
v_gene: TRBV5-1; d_gene: NA; abundance: NA; j_gene: TRBJ1-2; CDR3nt: TGCGCCAGCAGCTTGGGAGCGGTAAACTATGGCTACACCTTC; CDR3aa: CASSLGAVNYGYTF
v_gene: TRBV6-4; d_gene: TRBD2; abundance: once; j_gene: TRBJ2-1; CDR3nt: TGTGCCAGCAGTGAAACCGAGCGGGGGGAGCAGTTCTTC; CDR3aa: CASSETERGEQFF
v_gene: TRBV14; d_gene: NA; abundance: NA; j_gene: TRBJ1-2; CDR3nt: TGTGCCAGCAGCCAAGAATCTTATTCCAGCTATGGCTACACCTTC; CDR3aa: CASSQESYSSYGYTF
v_gene: TRBV5-1; d_gene: NA; abundance: NA; j_gene: TRBJ2-4; CDR3nt: TGCGCCAGCAGCTTGAACGAACGGGGACTGTCGGCCAAAAACATTCAGTACTTC; CDR3aa: CASSLNERGLSAKNIQYF
v_gene: TRBV5-6; d_gene: NA; abundance: few; j_gene: TRBJ1-2; CDR3nt: TGTGCCAGCACCCCGGGGGGTCCAATCTTAGGCTACACCTTC; CDR3aa: CASTPGGPILGYTF
v_gene: TRBV2; d_gene: NA; abundance: NA; j_gene: TRBJ2-7; CDR3nt: TGTGCCAGCAGTGCCGGGACTTCCTACGAGCAGTACTTC; CDR3aa: CASSAGTSYEQYF
v_gene: TRBV24-1; d_gene: NA; abundance: NA; j_gene: TRBJ2-3; CDR3nt: TGTGCCACCAGTGACCCTAGACAGACAGATACGCAGTATTTT; CDR3aa: CATSDPRQTDTQYF
v_gene: TRBV9; d_gene: NA; abundance: NA; j_gene: TRBJ2-7; CDR3nt: TGTGCCAGCAGCGTAGACGCGGGGTACTCCTACGAGCAGTACTTC; CDR3aa: CASSVDAGYSYEQYF
v_gene: TRBV7-9; d_gene: NA; abundance: NA; j_gene: TRBJ1-3; CDR3nt: TGTGCCAGCAGCTCCCCCTCGCCGGTCTCTGGAAACACCATATATTTT; CDR3aa: CASSSPSPVSGNTIYF
v_gene: TRBV6-2/TRBV6-3; d_gene: TRBD2; abundance: NA; j_gene: TRBJ2-7; CDR3nt: TGTGCCAGCAGTTGGGGGCGTAGCGGGATAACTGGGGAGCAGTACTTC; CDR3aa: CASSWGRSGITGEQYF
v_gene: TRBV7-9; d_gene: NA; abundance: NA; j_gene: TRBJ1-3; CDR3nt: TGTGCCAGCAGCCCTGATCGGGACACCTCTGGAAACACCATATATTTT; CDR3aa: CASSPDRDTSGNTIYF
v_gene: TRBV4-1; d_gene: NA; abundance: few; j_gene: TRBJ1-1; CDR3nt: TGCGCCAGCAGCCCCCCCGGGACAATGGGTGAAGCTTTCTTT; CDR3aa: CASSPPGTMGEAFF
v_gene: TRBV18; d_gene: NA; abundance: NA; j_gene: TRBJ1-2; CDR3nt: TGTGCCAGCTCACCCCAGGGTTTTGATGGCTACACCTTC; CDR3aa: CASSPQGFDGYTF
v_gene: TRBV6-5; d_gene: TRBD1; abundance: NA; j_gene: TRBJ2-7; CDR3nt: TGTGCCAGCAGTCCACAGGGGTCCTCCTACGAGCAGTACTTC; CDR3aa: CASSPQGSSYEQYF
v_gene: TRBV28; d_gene: TRBD1; abundance: NA; j_gene: TRBJ2-7; CDR3nt: TGTGCCAGCAGGCTGACAGGGGGCGATTACGAGCAGTACTTC; CDR3aa: CASRLTGGDYEQYF
v_gene: TRBV10-3; d_gene: NA; abundance: NA; j_gene: TRBJ2-3; CDR3nt: TGTGCCATCCAGGGCCTACTCACAGATACGCAGTATTTT; CDR3aa: CAIQGLLTDTQYF
v_gene: TRBV5-1; d_gene: NA; abundance: NA; j_gene: TRBJ2-2; CDR3nt: TGCGCCAGCAGCCCAGGGCCCGGGGAGCTGTTTTTT; CDR3aa: CASSPGPGELFF
v_gene: TRBV5-1; d_gene: NA; abundance: NA; j_gene: TRBJ1-1; CDR3nt: TGCGCCAGCAGCTTGGAGCCAAGCAACCTACAAGCTTTCTTT; CDR3aa: CASSLEPSNLQAFF